This T cell receptor (beta chain) emerged from a study of immune heterogeneity within non-small cell lung tumors. Multiplex PCR was performed with 32 V and 13 J primers, and it amplified TCR beta CDR3. TCRdb re-derived calls from the multiplex PCR reads in MiXCR, one entry per CDR3 protein. In the table there are some 30,000 distinct CDR3 sequences, less than 35% of which are singletons. Germline CDR1 reads MNHEY; CDR2 reads SVGEGT. This CDR3 contains 15 residues. V dropped 6 bases and J dropped 5; count of bases not matched to a gene: 8. This clonotype was seen more than once but under ten times. Template input was genomic DNA from bulk tumor (around 600 ng per sample). Primary tumors were biopsied several times each, far apart, intraoperatively. Their non-small cell lung cancer was newly diagnosed and untreated, and the patients underwent curative surgery.

The clonotype comes from a man between 40 and 49 years old with non-small cell lung cancer. The V call is TRBV6-2 or TRBV6-3, the J call TRBJ2-1; 9 bases fit TRBD1. Sample: lung tumor tissue. The CDR3 DNA reads TGTGCCAGCAGAACAACGGGACAGGGTCACAATGAGCAGTTCTTC. Its translation is CASRTTGQGHNEQFF.